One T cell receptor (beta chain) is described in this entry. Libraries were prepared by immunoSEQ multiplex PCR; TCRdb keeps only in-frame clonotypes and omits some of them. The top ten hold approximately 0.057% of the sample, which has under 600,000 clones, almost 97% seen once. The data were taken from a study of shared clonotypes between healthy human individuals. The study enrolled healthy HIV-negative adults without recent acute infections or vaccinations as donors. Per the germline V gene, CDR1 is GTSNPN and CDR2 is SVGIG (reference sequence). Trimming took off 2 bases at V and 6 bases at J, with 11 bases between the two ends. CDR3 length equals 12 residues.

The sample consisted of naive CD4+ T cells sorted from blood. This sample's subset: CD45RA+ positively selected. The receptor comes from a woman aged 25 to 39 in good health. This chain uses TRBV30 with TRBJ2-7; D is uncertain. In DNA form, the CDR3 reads TGTGCCTGGAGTTCTACAGCCGGCGAGCAGTACTTC. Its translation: CAWSSTAGEQYF.